Sequencing of this T cell receptor (beta chain) was carried out in a study of metastatic and nonmetastatic thyroid tumors (dated by TCRdb to 2018 to 2021). Broadly, across the study: Repertoires were compared across peripheral blood and tumor or nodule tissue samples from malignant and benign thyroid patients. General conclusions and limits of the study: TCR beta diversity was reported as significantly higher in malignant tumors than in benign nodules, in both blood and tumor samples.

The library came from PCR. TCRdb names Illumina HiSeq 4000 as the instrument used. High-throughput sequencing was used to profile the TCR beta-chain CDR3 region of each patient. From the authors' description of their analysis: CDR3 differences across clinicopathological groups were used to build a classifier for discriminating distant-metastatic papillary thyroid cancer patients. To measure repertoire diversity the researchers used the Shannon index, while the Morisita-Horn index served to gauge how similar the tumor and blood repertoires were. Using fastp at Q25 and MiXCR, TCRdb reprocessed the public reads and kept productive beta chains. None of the V and J calls come from the authors' own analysis; TCRdb made them. This sample holds approximately 15,000 clones; approximately 20% were observed only once. The ten largest clones capture approximately 7.6% of the sample. This clone was detected ten times or more. Which antigen it targets is not known. No base quality values were provided; no much bigger clone lies one nucleotide off.

No patient had received any treatment before thyroid surgery. Using T-cell receptor beta sequencing, the researchers looked back retrospectively at clinical samples from patients, gathered between the early 2010s and the late 2010s. Based on the germline V gene (reference sequence), the CDR1 and CDR2 sequences are DFQATT and SNEGSKA. The CDR3 contains 14 residues, cysteine and phenylalanine counted. The DNA shown is the 42-base CDR3, in frame from base 1. V trim: 5 bases; J trim: 6 bases; unmatched bases: 10. The sequenced material came from adjacent normal tissue. The sequence derives from a female donor with papillary thyroid cancer or a benign thyroid nodule (not recorded which). Some clones in this sample may be carry-over from other donors' samples. Rearrangement joined TRBV20-1 to TRBJ1-1; 9 central nucleotides agree with TRBD1. The nucleotides are TGCAGTGCTCCCGCCCCCGGACAGGGGTCTGAAGCTTTCTTT. Its protein is CSAPAPGQGSEAFF.